Listed below are T cell receptor beta chains from one sample, sequenced in a study of blood T cell repertoires in COVID-19. Assay used: immunoSEQ multiplex PCR; TCRdb lists only in-frame clones, some missing. The sample includes more than 200,000 clones, about four fifths of them seen just once. Sequences were obtained from peripheral blood. The receptors were sampled from a woman aged 80 or over with acute or convalescent COVID-19. Both conserved end residues are part of each CDR3. A D gene is named only where the DNA matches it firmly. Expanded clones are given a class, and other clones once, few, many or no size at all.

d_call clone_size j_call cdr3_length v_call cdr3_aa
. few TRBJ2-5 15 TRBV14 CASSQVFGGPPTQYF
. . TRBJ2-3 13 TRBV6-6 CASSSGLPDTQYF
. . TRBJ1-1 14 TRBV19 CASSIVQGSTEAFF
TRBD2 . TRBJ2-1 13 TRBV9 CASSAGTNNEQFF
. . TRBJ2-5 11 TRBV7-2 CASSSVLAAYF
. few TRBJ1-2 16 TRBV4-3 CASSQDLGAGNYGYTF
. . TRBJ1-2 15 TRBV6-1 CASSENRGASYGYTF
TRBD2 many TRBJ2-3 14 TRBV9 CASSLGLETDTQYF
TRBD1 . TRBJ1-5 15 TRBV6-2/TRBV6-3 CASSTRTGGLEPQHF
. . TRBJ1-1 14 TRBV11-2 CASSLEHSNTEAFF
. . TRBJ2-2 11 TRBV5-3 CARAGAGELFF
. . TRBJ1-3 15 TRBV5-4 CASSLSRSAGNTIYF
TRBD1 . TRBJ2-1 13 TRBV10-3 CAISEGQGNEQFF
TRBD1 . TRBJ1-2 16 TRBV28 CASSLTGTGGFQGYTF
TRBD2 . TRBJ2-3 16 TRBV7-8 CASSLVSGGITDTQYF
TRBD2 . TRBJ2-1 15 TRBV14 CASNTGTSPYNEQFF
TRBD1 . TRBJ1-1 13 TRBV30 CAWGTGQSLKAFF
TRBD2 . TRBJ2-3 18 TRBV5-1 CASSLEGSTSGFTDTQYF
TRBD1 . TRBJ1-2 13 TRBV5-6 CASRDRGYYGYTF
. . TRBJ2-7 14 TRBV18 CASSPPGQNYEQYF
. . TRBJ1-5 12 TRBV12-3/TRBV12-4 CATQGIDQPQHF
. . TRBJ2-5 14 TRBV5-4 CASSLRGAQETQYF
. . TRBJ1-3 16 TRBV2 CASSDQQASSGNTIYF
. . TRBJ1-5 15 TRBV5-5 CASSLEPGDYQPQHF
. few TRBJ1-1 13 TRBV5-4 CASSLGVNTEAFF
TRBD1 . TRBJ1-1 16 TRBV29-1 CSVDKRGQMFGTEAFF
. . TRBJ1-2 16 TRBV6-6 CASSYSVGGANYGYTF